A single sample is the source of the 25 T cell receptor beta chains below, sequenced in a study of blood T cell repertoires in COVID-19. The assay was immunoSEQ multiplex PCR, and TCRdb's table has in-frame clones only and misses some. The sample gives 100,000 to 150,000 clones, around 76% of which show up once; approximately 6% is in the top ten. Sequences were obtained from peripheral blood. The receptor source for this set is a man at least 80 years old with COVID-19, enrolled during active disease.

The rearrangement links TRBV5-1 to TRBJ2-1; the match to TRBD1 covers 9 bases. Germline CDR1 is SGHRS and CDR2 is YFSETQ. V dropped 4 bases and J dropped 4; count of bases not matched to a gene: 6. The CDR3 is made up of 15 amino acids. CDR3 nucleotides: TGCGCCAGCAGCCTCGGGACAGGGATTTACAATGAGCAGTTCTTC. It yields the protein CASSLGTGIYNEQFF.

This clone has just one count. The chain is built from TRBV30 and TRBJ2-3; D might be TRBD1 or TRBD2, each matching 5 bases. This CDR3 contains 13 residues. Trimming shortened V by 5 bases and J by 3 bases, and 12 bases separated the two germline ends. The germline V gene has CDR1 GTSNPN and CDR2 SVGIG (reference sequence). The CDR3 DNA follows: TGTGCCTGGGGGGGAGCCGGTACAGATACGCAGTATTTT. Encoded protein: CAWGGAGTDTQYF.

V usage is TRBV6-5 and J usage is TRBJ2-7; the D gene is possibly TRBD2 (5 bases). The germline gives CDR1 MNHEY, CDR2 SVGAGI. V gave up 6 bases and J gave up 1 base, with 13 bases separating them. CDR3 length: 14 residues. Here the CDR3 reads CASSHRGVSYEQYF. CDR3 DNA sequence: TGTGCCAGCAGCCACCGGGGAGTTTCCTACGAGCAGTACTTC.

This chain links TRBV10-1 with TRBJ2-7; 9 nucleotides match TRBD1. The CDR3 has 13 residues. Germline V lookup: CDR1 WNHNN, CDR2 SYGVQD (reference sequence). V shed 4 bases and J 6 bases; nucleotides not matched to a gene: 4. The CDR3 bases are TGCGCCAGCAGTGGGGACAGGGTTTTCGAGCAGTACTTC. Its protein is CASSGDRVFEQYF.

The genes are TRBV4-1 and TRBJ1-6; 9 nucleotides align to TRBD1. CDR1 and CDR2 (germline): MGHRA, YSYEKL. With 4 bases clipped from V and 7 bases from J, the junction kept 11 bases outside the gene matches. This CDR3 spans 17 amino acids. Here the CDR3 reads CASSPNSGTGINSPLHF. The CDR3 nucleotides are TGCGCCAGCAGCCCCAATTCCGGGACAGGGATAAATTCACCCCTCCACTTT.

The gene calls are TRBV28 and TRBJ2-5; D is possibly TRBD2 (6 bases). The ends were cut back, 4 bases at V and 2 bases at J, with 14 bases in the middle. This CDR3 comprises 15 residues. Germline CDR1 MDHEN, CDR2 SYDVKM. CDR3 protein: CASSSRESWQETQYF. CDR3 DNA: TGTGCCAGCAGTTCCCGGGAGTCGTGGCAAGAGACCCAGTACTTC.

This chain connects TRBV5-1 to TRBJ1-4; weak D call: TRBD1 (6 bases). The CDR3 is made up of 16 amino acids. V shed 5 bases and J shed 0 bases, with 14 bases lying between them. Germline CDR1 reads SGHRS; CDR2 reads YFSETQ. CDR3 loop: CASRGAGDPTNEKLFF. CDR3 DNA sequence: TGCGCCAGCAGGGGGGCAGGGGACCCAACTAATGAAAAACTGTTTTTT.

V gene TRBV19 combines with J gene TRBJ1-6, with TRBD1 as a possible D gene (6 bases). Germline V gene sequence: CDR1 LNHDA, CDR2 SQIVND (reference sequence). Trimming removed 4 bases at V and 4 bases at J, with 8 bases between. The CDR3 is 14 residues long. The CDR3 nucleotides read TGTGCCAGTAGTACGGGACAATATAATTCACCCCTCCACTTT. It codes for CASSTGQYNSPLHF.

The gene calls are TRBV28 and TRBJ2-7; TRBD2 matches 9 bases. After removal of 7 bases from V and 4 bases from J, the junction contained 8 bases not matched to a gene. The germline CDR1 and CDR2 sequences are MDHEN and SYDVKM. This CDR3 is 14 amino acids long. CDR3 sequence: CASTQTSGAYEQYF. Here the CDR3 DNA reads TGTGCCAGCACCCAGACTAGCGGAGCTTACGAGCAGTACTTC.

The chain has TRBV18 and TRBJ1-1; 9 bases match TRBD1. The trim removed 6 bases at V and 5 bases at J, leaving 10 bases unmatched. The CDR3 runs 15 residues. In germline, CDR1 is KGHSH, CDR2 LQKENI. CDR3 nucleotide sequence: TGTGCCAGCTCCCCGGCGGGGACAGGGAGAACTGAAGCTTTCTTT. Protein sequence: CASSPAGTGRTEAFF.

This chain connects TRBV6-5 to TRBJ2-1, with 7 bases lining up with TRBD2. Germline CDR1 is MNHEY and CDR2 is SVGAGI. V dropped 8 bases and J dropped 6; count of bases not matched to a gene: 13. CDR3 length: 15 amino acids. As DNA, the CDR3 is TGTGCCAGCGGCAGCTGGCGGACTAGATCCAATGAGCAGTTCTTC. This codes for CASGSWRTRSNEQFF.

With regard to this clone: The junction departs from germline at one end; a sequencing error may be responsible. The identical CDR3 is also encoded by other nucleotide sequences in the sample. The J gene is TRBJ1-5, the V gene TRBV28; unclear D gene. The CDR3 spans 13 residues. Germline-derived CDR1 and CDR2 are MDHEN and SYDVKM. The CDR3 is CASSLLTYQPQHF. The CDR3 coding sequence is TGCGCCAGCAGTTTATTAACTTATCAGCCCCAGCATTTT.

This clone has more than one count but fewer than ten. The V call is TRBV5-6, the J call TRBJ2-2, with D perhaps TRBD2 (5 bases). The CDR3 contains 14 residues. The germline V gene has CDR1 SGHDT and CDR2 YYEEEE. Deletions cut 0 bases from V and 6 bases from J, with 9 bases between. CDR3 residues: CASSLEAGAGELFF. Written as DNA, the CDR3 is TGTGCCAGCAGCTTGGAGGCCGGGGCCGGGGAGCTGTTTTTT.

The V and J genes are TRBV6-5 and TRBJ1-2; possibly TRBD1 for D (6 bases). Trimming removed 6 bases from V and 7 bases from J, with 12 bases in between. CDR1 and CDR2 from the germline V gene are MNHEY and SVGAGI. The CDR3 covers 12 residues. The CDR3, as DNA: TGTGCCAGCAGCGCCGGGACAACTGGCTACACCTTC. Translation: CASSAGTTGYTF.

In its sample, this clone was seen a few times. The chain uses TRBV6-5 and TRBJ2-1, with 7 bases identical to TRBD2. After removal of 2 bases from V and 7 bases from J, the junction contained 5 bases not matched to a gene. This CDR3 is 14 amino acids long. Germline V gives CDR1 MNHEY, CDR2 SVGAGI. The CDR3 DNA sequence: TGTGCCAGCAGTTACGCGGGACTAAATAATGAGCAGTTCTTC. It encodes CASSYAGLNNEQFF.

The chain links TRBV30 to TRBJ1-5; D is uncertain. CDR1 is GTSNPN, CDR2 SVGIG, per germline (reference sequence). This CDR3 region has 15 residues. The V end was cut by 4 bases, the J end by 6 bases, with 19 bases between. For the CDR3, the DNA is TGTGCCTGGACCTACCCGGGAAGTCTGGTTCAGCCCCAGCATTTT. This gives the protein CAWTYPGSLVQPQHF.

The sample holds a few counts of this clone. The chain uses TRBV7-2 and TRBJ2-7; D may be TRBD2 (6 bases). The CDR3 totals 15 residues. The V gene's germline CDR1 is SGHTA and CDR2 FQGNSA. V lost 1 base and J 0 bases, leaving 10 bases between the germline ends. The CDR3 spells CASSLGLALSYEQYF. The CDR3 DNA follows: TGTGCCAGCAGCTTAGGGCTAGCGCTCTCCTACGAGCAGTACTTC.

The V gene is TRBV11-2, the J gene TRBJ1-6; 10 nucleotides align to TRBD1. CDR3 length: 14 residues. CDR1 and CDR2 from the germline V gene are SGHAT and FQNNGV. The V gene end was trimmed by 5 bases and the J gene end by 13 bases; junction bases not matched to a gene: 8. DNA for the CDR3: TGTGCCAGCAGCCCGGACAGGGGGGACGGGCCCCTCCACTTT. Protein: CASSPDRGDGPLHF. Full variable domain (rest looked up from reference TRBV11-2 and TRBJ1-6): EAGVAQSPRYKIIEKRQSVAFWCNPISGHATLYWYQQILGQGPKLLIQFQNNGVVDDSQLPKDRFSAERLKGVDSTLKIQPAKLEDSAVYLCASSPDRGDGPLHFGNGTRLTVT.

The chain links TRBV7-2 to TRBJ2-7; a weak D match, TRBD2 (7 bases). CDR1 SGHTA and CDR2 FQGNSA come from the germline V gene. This CDR3 spans 13 amino acids. V gave up 4 bases and J gave up 7 bases, with 14 bases separating them. The CDR3 protein is CASSSGGHAEQYF. DNA for the CDR3: TGTGCCAGCAGCTCGGGGGGACACGCGGAGCAGTACTTC. Using reference TRBV7-2 and TRBJ2-7 for the parts outside the CDR3, the full variable domain is GAGVSQSPSNKVTEKGKDVELRCDPISGHTALYWYRQSLGQGLEFLIYFQGNSAPDKSGLPSDRFSAERTGGSVSTLTIQRTQQEDSAVYLCASSSGGHAEQYFGPGTRLTVT.

The sample holds many counts of this clone. The chain combines TRBV7-2 with TRBJ2-7; 7 bases match TRBD2. The V gene's germline CDR1 is SGHTA and CDR2 FQGNSA. V was pared by 3 bases and J by 0 bases, with 5 bases of the junction left unmatched. This CDR3 contains 15 residues. Written as DNA, the CDR3 is TGTGCCAGCAGCTTGTCTAGCGGTAGCTCCTACGAGCAGTACTTC. Protein product: CASSLSSGSSYEQYF.

This sequence joins TRBV3-1 (or the pseudogene TRBV3-2) and TRBJ1-5; D is unresolved. Germline V gives CDR1 LGHDT, CDR2 YNNKEL (reference sequence). CDR3 size: 15 residues. V dropped 0 bases and J dropped 3 bases, with 9 bases sitting between them. CDR3 sequence: CASSQDLGTNQPQHF. The DNA for the CDR3 is TGTGCCAGCAGCCAAGATCTAGGAACCAATCAGCCCCAGCATTTT.

V is TRBV3-1 (or the pseudogene TRBV3-2) and J is TRBJ2-7; 8 bases align to TRBD1. The CDR3 runs to 13 residues. Germline CDR1 LGHDT, CDR2 YNNKEL (reference sequence). V shed 1 base and J 7 bases; nucleotides not matched to a gene: 3. This CDR3 is CASSQGTGREQYF. The CDR3 nucleotides read TGTGCCAGCAGCCAAGGGACAGGGAGGGAGCAGTACTTC.

The CDR3 DNA follows: TGCGCCAGCAGCCCTAGCGGGAGTACATCCTACGAGCAGTACTTC. Translating gives CASSPSGSTSYEQYF. The genes are TRBV4-1 and TRBJ2-7, with 10 nucleotides matching TRBD2. The CDR3 spans 15 residues. Germline V gives CDR1 MGHRA, CDR2 YSYEKL. V gave up 4 bases and J gave up 1 base; unmatched junction bases: 4.

The chain carries TRBV18 and TRBJ2-2; 8 bases line up with TRBD2. This CDR3 has 17 amino acids. Germline values: CDR1 KGHSH, CDR2 LQKENI. With V trimmed by 3 bases and J by 7 bases, 13 bases remained unmatched. The CDR3 loop is CASSPSASAGAVGELFF. The CDR3 DNA sequence: TGTGCCAGCTCACCTTCCGCGTCAGCGGGAGCGGTCGGGGAGCTGTTTTTT.

The genes are TRBV28 and TRBJ1-1; TRBD1 might be the D (5 bases). CDR3 size: 17 residues. From germline, CDR1 is MDHEN and CDR2 SYDVKM. V was cut by 2 bases and J by 1 base, with 17 bases left in between. The CDR3 here is CASSLPPGWRGNTEAFF. The CDR3 nucleotides are TGTGCCAGCAGTTTACCGCCTGGGTGGAGGGGGAACACTGAAGCTTTCTTT.